Below, one T cell receptor (beta chain) is given with its context. Its antigen target is currently unknown. No much larger clone is present one base from it, and per-base qualities are unavailable. The library was built by means of the immunoSEQ multiplex PCR assay. For most patients, genomic DNA was isolated with the Qiagen DNeasy Blood and Tissue Kit and sent frozen to Adaptive Biotechnologies for TCR sequencing. For most patients, genomic DNA was subjected to high-throughput TCR-beta CDR3 sequencing by Adaptive Biotechnologies. Per the authors' processing: TCR sequencing data for 18 patients were retrieved from Adaptive's ImmunoSEQ software; three other patients were processed with MiXCR and VDJtools. To correct CD4 versus CD8 sorting errors, sequences present in both subsets at a frequency ratio below 5:1 were removed. CDR3 nucleotide sequences shared between donor and recipient were removed because their origin could not be assigned. Alloreactive clones required at least 2-fold expansion over unstimulated cells and minimum CFSE-low frequency of 0.002% (template counts) or 0.001% (read counts). Clones were considered mappable if detected in sequenced pre-transplant spleen, lymph node, or MLR CFSE-low populations of the donor or recipient. The cumulative frequency of alloreactive clones was calculated as a percentage of all sequences, weighted by copy number. Entries here come from immuneACCESS through TCRdb and include only in-frame sequences with V and J called. Some clones fail to appear in such tables; in the studies checked, an unresolved V gene covers under half of the shortfall, and the cause of the remainder is unknown. V and J calls and clone size are as listed in that table; D and trimming were resolved from the DNA. The sample has 85,000 to 100,000 clones on record, around nine tenths of them singletons. Approximately 0.17% of the sample is in the top ten clones.

The sample belongs to a study of graft-versus-host responses after intestinal transplantation (dated by TCRdb to the early 2020s). At the level of the whole study: Recipients received multivisceral, liver-intestinal, or isolated intestinal transplants. All recipients received anti-thymocyte globulin induction followed by maintenance tacrolimus and steroids for approximately 3 years. Graft-versus-host and host-versus-graft alloreactive T cell clones were tracked in the graft, circulation and bone marrow after intestinal transplantation using bulk TCR-beta CDR3 sequencing. Alloreactive clones were identified by sequencing pre-transplant mixed lymphocyte reaction products and comparing them with unstimulated pre-transplant donor and recipient T cells. The cohort enrolled fewer than 25 intestinal transplant recipients including one retransplant, and a few patients lacking pretransplant specimens were excluded. A peak of at least 4% donor T cells among recipient peripheral blood mononuclear cells was the definition used for donor T cell macrochimerism. Rather than being sequenced by the commercial service, samples from three later patients were sequenced in-house on an Illumina MiSeq and processed with MiXCR.

Paper-wide results and their limitations: GvH clones turned up in recipient bone marrow, with some appearing earlier in ileal mucosa or blood, a pattern consistent with an intestinal mucosal origin. Early after transplant, peak levels of circulating GvH clones were associated with declines in HvG clones. The relatively low number and heterogeneity of intestinal transplant patients limited the conclusions. High GvH to HvG T cell clonal ratios were observed in the allografts of patients with donor T cell macrochimerism.

The time point label, as the study defines it: cells obtained before transplantation from donor or recipient. CD3+CD4+ and CD3+CD8+ populations were FACS-sorted from unstimulated pre-transplant donor and recipient cells taken from spleen or lymph nodes. CDR1 and CDR2, per the germline V gene (reference sequence), are SEHNR and FQNEAQ. There are 17 amino acids in the CDR3, from cysteine to phenylalanine inclusive. Just CDR3 DNA is preserved here, 51 bases in frame from base 1. Deletion took 2 bases off V and 11 bases off J, with a span of 24 bases between the germline ends. The rearrangement joined TRBV7-9 to TRBJ1-4, and the D gene may be TRBD1, 6 bases matching. The sample here was unstimulated CD4+ T cells sorted from spleen or lymph node cells, taken before intestinal transplant. The TCR sequence derives from a human donor who received an intestinal transplant. The CDR3 loop reads CASSLSVSVQGHGKLFF. The nucleotide sequence reads as follows: TGTGCCAGCAGCTTATCAGTGAGCGTACAGGGCCACGGGAAACTGTTTTTT.